The rows below give T cell receptor beta chains drawn from one sample of a study of CD8 T cells in ankylosing spondylitis. TCRdb re-called the 5' RACE reads through MiXCR, storing one row per CDR3 protein. The sample has 450,000 or so distinct CDR3 sequences, more than 25% seen once. The material sequenced was blood, either unsorted or a sorted T cell fraction (not recorded which). These receptors were collected from a male donor with ankylosing spondylitis. Each CDR3 is given with its conserved first and last residue. D genes are given only for firm matches. Not every row has a clone size; where given, it reads once, few, many or a size class.

j_gene,d_gene,v_gene,abundance,CDR3aa,CDR3nt
TRBJ2-5,.,TRBV5-1,few,CASSLGRYQETQYF,TGCGCCAGCAGCTTGGGGAGGTACCAAGAGACCCAGTACTTC
TRBJ1-1,TRBD1,TRBV7-2,few,CASSLSPRTGQSEAFF,TGTGCCAGCAGCTTAAGCCCCCGGACAGGGCAGAGTGAAGCTTTCTTT
TRBJ1-2,.,TRBV6-1,few,CASSATLGTGYTF,TGTGCCAGCAGTGCAACACTGGGGACGGGCTACACCTTC
TRBJ1-1,.,TRBV3-1,.,CASSQEKSEAFF,TGTGCCAGCAGCCAAGAGAAGTCTGAAGCTTTCTTT
TRBJ2-2,.,TRBV2,.,CASSDQVTRRTGELFF,TGTGCCAGCAGTGATCAGGTGACTAGACGCACCGGGGAGCTGTTTTTT
TRBJ1-2,.,TRBV12-3/TRBV12-4,few,CASLIEANYGYTF,TGTGCCAGCTTAATCGAGGCTAATTATGGCTACACCTTC
TRBJ2-5,.,TRBV5-1,.,CASSPRGGLRGRGETQYF,TGCGCCAGCAGCCCGCGAGGAGGGCTCAGAGGAAGGGGAGAGACCCAGTACTTC
TRBJ1-5,.,TRBV12-3/TRBV12-4,many,CASSYGAAGQPQHF,TGTGCCAGCAGTTATGGGGCAGCAGGGCAGCCCCAGCATTTT
TRBJ2-7,TRBD2,TRBV20-1,.,CSAPTSGINYEQYF,TGCAGTGCACCAACTAGCGGAATCAACTACGAGCAGTACTTC
TRBJ1-1,.,TRBV20-1,.,CSAPEGNTEAFF,TGCAGTGCCCCGGAAGGGAACACTGAAGCTTTCTTT
TRBJ2-5,TRBD2,TRBV7-7,.,CASSLETSGSGETQYF,TGTGCCAGCAGCTTAGAGACTAGCGGGAGCGGAGAGACCCAGTACTTC
TRBJ2-3,.,TRBV24-1,.,CATSDLAPTGRNTDTQYF,TGTGCCACCAGTGACCTTGCCCCGACGGGACGAAACACAGATACGCAGTATTTT
TRBJ1-1,.,TRBV3-1,.,CASSQGRSEAFF,TGTGCCAGCAGCCAAGGCAGGAGTGAAGCTTTCTTT
TRBJ2-5,.,TRBV3-1,many,CASSQDRVPSGTQYF,TGTGCCAGCAGCCAAGATCGAGTCCCCAGCGGGACCCAGTACTTC
TRBJ2-2,TRBD2,TRBV10-3,few,CAISQRELSGELFF,TGTGCCATCAGCCAGCGGGAGCTATCCGGGGAGCTGTTTTTT